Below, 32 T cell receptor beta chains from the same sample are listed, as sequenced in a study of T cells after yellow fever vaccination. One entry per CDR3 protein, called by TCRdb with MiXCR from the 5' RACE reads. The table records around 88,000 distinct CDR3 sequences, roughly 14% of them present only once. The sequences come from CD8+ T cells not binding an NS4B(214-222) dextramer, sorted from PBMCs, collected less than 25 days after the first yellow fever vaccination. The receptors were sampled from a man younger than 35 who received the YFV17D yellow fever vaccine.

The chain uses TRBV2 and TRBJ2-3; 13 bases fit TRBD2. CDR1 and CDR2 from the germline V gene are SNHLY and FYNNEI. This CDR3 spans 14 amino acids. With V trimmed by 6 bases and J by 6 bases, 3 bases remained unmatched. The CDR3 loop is CASSGLAGVDTQYF. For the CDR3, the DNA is TGTGCCAGCAGCGGACTAGCGGGGGTGGATACGCAGTATTTT.

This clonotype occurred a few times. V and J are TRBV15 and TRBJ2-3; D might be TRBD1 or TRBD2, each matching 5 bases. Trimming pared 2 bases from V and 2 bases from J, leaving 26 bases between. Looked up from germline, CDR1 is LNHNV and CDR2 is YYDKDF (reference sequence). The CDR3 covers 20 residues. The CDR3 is CATSRTIVQGNEGDTDTQYF. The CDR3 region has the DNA TGTGCCACCAGCAGAACTATTGTGCAGGGTAACGAGGGAGACACAGATACGCAGTATTTT.

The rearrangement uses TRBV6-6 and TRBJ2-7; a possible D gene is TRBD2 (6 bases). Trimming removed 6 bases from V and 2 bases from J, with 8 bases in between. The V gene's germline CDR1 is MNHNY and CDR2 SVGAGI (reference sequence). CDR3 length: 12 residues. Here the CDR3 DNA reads TGTGCCAGCAGGAGGACTACCTACGAGCAGTACTTC. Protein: CASRRTTYEQYF.

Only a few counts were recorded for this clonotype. The CDR3 sequence is CASSLAGWDSPLHF. In DNA, the CDR3 is TGTGCCAGCAGCTTAGCAGGGTGGGATTCACCCCTCCACTTT. This chain connects TRBV7-2 to TRBJ1-6; D call uncertain. CDR3 size: 14 residues. The V end lost 0 bases, the J end lost 8 bases, and 8 bases lay between the germline ends. Germline V gives CDR1 SGHTA, CDR2 FQGNSA.

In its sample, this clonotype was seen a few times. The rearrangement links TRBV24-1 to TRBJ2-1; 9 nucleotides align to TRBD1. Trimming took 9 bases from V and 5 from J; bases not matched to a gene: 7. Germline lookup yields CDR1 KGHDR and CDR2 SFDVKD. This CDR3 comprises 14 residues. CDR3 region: CATGRTGDNNEQFF. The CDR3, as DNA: TGTGCCACCGGCCGGACAGGGGATAACAATGAGCAGTTCTTC.

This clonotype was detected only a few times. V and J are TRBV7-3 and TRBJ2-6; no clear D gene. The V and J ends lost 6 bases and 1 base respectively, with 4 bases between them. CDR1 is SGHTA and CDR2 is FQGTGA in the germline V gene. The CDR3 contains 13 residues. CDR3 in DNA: TGTGCCAGCAGGCCTTCTGGGGCCAACGTCCTGACTTTC. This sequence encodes CASRPSGANVLTF. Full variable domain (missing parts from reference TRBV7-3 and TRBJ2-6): GAGVSQTPSNKVTEKGKYVELRCDPISGHTALYWYRQSLGQGPEFLIYFQGTGAADDSGLPNDRFFAVRPEGSVSTLKIQRTERGDSAVYLCASRPSGANVLTFGAGSRLTVL.

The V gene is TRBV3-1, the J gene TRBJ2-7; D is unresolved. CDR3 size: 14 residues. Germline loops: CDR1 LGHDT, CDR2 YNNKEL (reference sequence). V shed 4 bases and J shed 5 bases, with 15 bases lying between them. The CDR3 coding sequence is TGTGCCAGCAGCCCTCAGGTTAGCTCTCACGAGCAGTACGTC. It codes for CASSPQVSSHEQYV.

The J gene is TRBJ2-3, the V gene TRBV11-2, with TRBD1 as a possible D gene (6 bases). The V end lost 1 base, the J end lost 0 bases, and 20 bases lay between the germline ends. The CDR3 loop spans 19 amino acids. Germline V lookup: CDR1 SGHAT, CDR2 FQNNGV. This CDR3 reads CASSLVFRGLVASTDTQYF. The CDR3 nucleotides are TGTGCCAGCAGCTTAGTGTTCAGGGGCCTAGTAGCTAGCACAGATACGCAGTATTTT. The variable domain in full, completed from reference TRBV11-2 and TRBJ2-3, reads EAGVAQSPRYKIIEKRQSVAFWCNPISGHATLYWYQQILGQGPKLLIQFQNNGVVDDSQLPKDRFSAERLKGVDSTLKIQPAKLEDSAVYLCASSLVFRGLVASTDTQYFGPGTRLTVL.

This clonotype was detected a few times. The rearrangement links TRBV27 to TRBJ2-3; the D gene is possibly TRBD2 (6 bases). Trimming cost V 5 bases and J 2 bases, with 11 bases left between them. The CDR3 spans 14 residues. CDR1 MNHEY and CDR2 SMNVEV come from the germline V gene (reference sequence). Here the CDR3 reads CASSPGGTTDTQYF. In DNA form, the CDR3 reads TGTGCCAGCAGTCCTGGGGGGACCACAGATACGCAGTATTTT.

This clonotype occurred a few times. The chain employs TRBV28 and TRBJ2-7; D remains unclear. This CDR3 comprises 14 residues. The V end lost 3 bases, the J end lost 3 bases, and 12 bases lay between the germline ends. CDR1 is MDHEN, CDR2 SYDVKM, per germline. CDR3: CASSLAGVSYEQYV. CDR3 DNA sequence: TGTGCCAGCAGTTTGGCTGGGGTGAGCTACGAGCAGTACGTC.

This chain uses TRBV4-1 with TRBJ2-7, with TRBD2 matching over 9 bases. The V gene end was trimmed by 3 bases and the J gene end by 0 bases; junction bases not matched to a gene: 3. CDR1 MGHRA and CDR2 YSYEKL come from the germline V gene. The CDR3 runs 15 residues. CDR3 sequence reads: CASSHISGSSYEQYF. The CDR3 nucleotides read TGCGCCAGCAGCCACATTAGCGGGAGCTCCTACGAGCAGTACTTC.

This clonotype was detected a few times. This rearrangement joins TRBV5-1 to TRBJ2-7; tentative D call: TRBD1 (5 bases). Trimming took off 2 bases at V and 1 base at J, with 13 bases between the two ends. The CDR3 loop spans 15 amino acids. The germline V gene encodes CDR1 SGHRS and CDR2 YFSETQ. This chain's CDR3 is CASSFTAGRSYEQYF. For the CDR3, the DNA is TGCGCCAGCAGCTTCACGGCAGGGCGATCCTACGAGCAGTACTTC.

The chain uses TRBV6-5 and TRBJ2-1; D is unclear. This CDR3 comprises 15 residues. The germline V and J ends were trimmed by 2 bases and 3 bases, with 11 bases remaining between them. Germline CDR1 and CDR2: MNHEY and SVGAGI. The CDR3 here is CASSYISSHYNEQFF. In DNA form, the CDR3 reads TGTGCCAGCAGTTACATCAGTTCCCACTACAATGAGCAGTTCTTC.

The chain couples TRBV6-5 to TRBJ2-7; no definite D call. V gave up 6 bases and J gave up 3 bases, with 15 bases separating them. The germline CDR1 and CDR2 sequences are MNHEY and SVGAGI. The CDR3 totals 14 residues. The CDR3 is CASRYDTGSYEQYF. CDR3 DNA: TGTGCCAGCAGATACGACACCGGCAGCTACGAGCAGTACTTC.

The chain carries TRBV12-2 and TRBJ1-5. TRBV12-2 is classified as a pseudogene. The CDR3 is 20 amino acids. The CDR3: CASRLALTVKHFYSNQPQHF. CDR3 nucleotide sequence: TGTGCAAGTCGCTTAGCGCTAACGGTGAAACACTTTTATAGCAATCAGCCCCAGCATTTT.

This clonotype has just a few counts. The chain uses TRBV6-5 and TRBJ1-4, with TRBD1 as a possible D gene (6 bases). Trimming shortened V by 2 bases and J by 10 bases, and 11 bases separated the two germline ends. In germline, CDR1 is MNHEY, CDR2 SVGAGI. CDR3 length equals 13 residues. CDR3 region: CASSYDRGRKLFF. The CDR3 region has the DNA TGTGCCAGCAGTTACGATCGGGGGCGAAAACTGTTTTTT.

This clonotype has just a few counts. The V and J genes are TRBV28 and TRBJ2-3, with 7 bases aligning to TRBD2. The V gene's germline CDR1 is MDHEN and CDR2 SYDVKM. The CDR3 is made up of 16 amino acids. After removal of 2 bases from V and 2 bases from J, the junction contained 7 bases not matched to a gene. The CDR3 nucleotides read TGTGCCAGCAGTTTACGGGGCGGGGGTAACACAGATACGCAGTATTTT. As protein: CASSLRGGGNTDTQYF.

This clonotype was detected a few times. The DNA for the CDR3 is TGTGCCAGCAGGACAGCGAACACCGGGGAGCTGTTTTTT. Translated, it gives CASRTANTGELFF. The chain is built from TRBV7-8 and TRBJ2-2; weak D call: TRBD1 (5 bases). Deletions cut 6 bases from V and 0 bases from J, with 5 bases between. Germline lookup yields CDR1 SGHVS and CDR2 FQNEAQ. This CDR3 contains 13 residues.

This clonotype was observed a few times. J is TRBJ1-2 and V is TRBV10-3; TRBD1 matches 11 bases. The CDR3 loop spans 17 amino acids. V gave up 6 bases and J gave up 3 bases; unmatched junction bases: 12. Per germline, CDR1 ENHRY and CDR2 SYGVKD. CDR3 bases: TGTGCCATCAGGGGGGACAGGGGGATCCACTATGACTATGGCTACACCTTC. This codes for CAIRGDRGIHYDYGYTF.

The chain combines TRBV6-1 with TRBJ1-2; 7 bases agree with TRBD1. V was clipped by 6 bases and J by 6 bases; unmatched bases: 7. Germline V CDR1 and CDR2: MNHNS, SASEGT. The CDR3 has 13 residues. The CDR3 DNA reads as TGTGCCAGCAGACCCCAGGGGGGAGATGGCTACACCTTC. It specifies CASRPQGGDGYTF.

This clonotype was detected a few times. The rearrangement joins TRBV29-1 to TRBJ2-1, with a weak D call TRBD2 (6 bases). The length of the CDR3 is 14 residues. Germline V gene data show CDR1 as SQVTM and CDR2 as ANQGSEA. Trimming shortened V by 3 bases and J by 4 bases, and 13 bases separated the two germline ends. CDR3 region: CSVDQSGDYNEQFF. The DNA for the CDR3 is TGCAGCGTTGATCAATCGGGGGATTACAATGAGCAGTTCTTC.

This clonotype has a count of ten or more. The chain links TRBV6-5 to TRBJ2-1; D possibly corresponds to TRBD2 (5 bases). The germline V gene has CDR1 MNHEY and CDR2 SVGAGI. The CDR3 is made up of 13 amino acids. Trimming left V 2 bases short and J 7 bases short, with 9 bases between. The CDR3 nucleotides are TGTGCCAGCAGTTACCCCGGAGGTAATGAGCAGTTCTTC. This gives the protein CASSYPGGNEQFF.

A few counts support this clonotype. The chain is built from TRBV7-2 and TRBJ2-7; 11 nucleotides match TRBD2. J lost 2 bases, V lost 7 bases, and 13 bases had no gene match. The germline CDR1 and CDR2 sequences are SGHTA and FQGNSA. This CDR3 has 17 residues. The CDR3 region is CASTQSPGLAATYEQYV. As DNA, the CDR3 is TGTGCCAGCACCCAATCTCCGGGACTAGCGGCTACCTACGAGCAGTACGTC.

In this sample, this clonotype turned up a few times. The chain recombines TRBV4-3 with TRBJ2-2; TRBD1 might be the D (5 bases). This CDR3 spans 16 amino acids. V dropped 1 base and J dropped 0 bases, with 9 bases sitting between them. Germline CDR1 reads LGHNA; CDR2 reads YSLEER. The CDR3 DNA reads TGCGCCAGCAGCCAAGCAAAGGGGACGAACACCGGGGAGCTGTTTTTT. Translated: CASSQAKGTNTGELFF.

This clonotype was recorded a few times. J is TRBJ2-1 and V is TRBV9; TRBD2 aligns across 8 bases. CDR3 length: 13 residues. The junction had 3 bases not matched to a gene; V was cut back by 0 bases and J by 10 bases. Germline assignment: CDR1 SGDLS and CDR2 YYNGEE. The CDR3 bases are TGTGCCAGCAGCGTAGCTGGCGGGAGGGAGCAGTTCTTC. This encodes CASSVAGGREQFF.

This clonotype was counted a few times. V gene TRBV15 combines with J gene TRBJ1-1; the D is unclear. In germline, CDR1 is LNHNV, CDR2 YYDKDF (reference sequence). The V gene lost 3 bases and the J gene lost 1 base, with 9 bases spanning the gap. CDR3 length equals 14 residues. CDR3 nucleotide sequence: TGTGCCACCAGCAGCCCCCGGGCGAACACTGAAGCTTTCTTT. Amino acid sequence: CATSSPRANTEAFF.

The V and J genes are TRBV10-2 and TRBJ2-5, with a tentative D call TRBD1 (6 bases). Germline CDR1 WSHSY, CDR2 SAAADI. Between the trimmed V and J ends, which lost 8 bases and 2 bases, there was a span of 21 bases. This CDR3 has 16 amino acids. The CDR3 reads CASLPGHPIDQETQYF. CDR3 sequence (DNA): TGCGCCAGCCTGCCGGGACACCCAATAGATCAAGAGACCCAGTACTTC.

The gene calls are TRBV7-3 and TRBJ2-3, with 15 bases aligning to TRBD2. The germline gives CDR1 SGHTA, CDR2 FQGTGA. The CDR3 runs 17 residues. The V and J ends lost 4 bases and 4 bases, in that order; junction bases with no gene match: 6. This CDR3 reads CASSYGLAGGPPDTQYF. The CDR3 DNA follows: TGTGCCAGCAGCTACGGACTAGCGGGGGGGCCCCCAGATACGCAGTATTTT.

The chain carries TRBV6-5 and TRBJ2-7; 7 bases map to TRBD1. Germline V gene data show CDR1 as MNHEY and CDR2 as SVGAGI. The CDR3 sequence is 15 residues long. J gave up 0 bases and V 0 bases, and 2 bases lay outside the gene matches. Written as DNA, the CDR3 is TGTGCCAGCAGTTACTCAGGGGGCATCTCCTACGAGCAGTACTTC. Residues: CASSYSGGISYEQYF.

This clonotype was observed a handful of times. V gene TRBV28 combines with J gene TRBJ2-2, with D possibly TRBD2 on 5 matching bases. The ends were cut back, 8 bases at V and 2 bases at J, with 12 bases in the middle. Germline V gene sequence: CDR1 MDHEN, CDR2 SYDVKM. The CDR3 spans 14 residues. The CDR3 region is CASAEDSNTGELFF. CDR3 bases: TGTGCCAGCGCGGAGGACTCAAACACCGGGGAGCTGTTTTTT. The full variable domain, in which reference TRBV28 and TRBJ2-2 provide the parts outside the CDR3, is DVKVTQSSRYLVKRTGEKVFLECVQDMDHENMFWYRQDPGLGLRLIYFSYDVKMKEKGDIPEGYSVSREKKERFSLILESASTNQTSMYLCASAEDSNTGELFFGEGSRLTVL.

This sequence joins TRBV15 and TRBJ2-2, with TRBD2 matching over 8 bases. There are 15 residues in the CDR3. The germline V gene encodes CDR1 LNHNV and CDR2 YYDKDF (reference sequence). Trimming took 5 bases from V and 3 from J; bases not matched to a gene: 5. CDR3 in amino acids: CATSGGLDYTGELFF. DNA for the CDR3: TGTGCCACCAGCGGGGGACTAGACTACACCGGGGAGCTGTTTTTT.

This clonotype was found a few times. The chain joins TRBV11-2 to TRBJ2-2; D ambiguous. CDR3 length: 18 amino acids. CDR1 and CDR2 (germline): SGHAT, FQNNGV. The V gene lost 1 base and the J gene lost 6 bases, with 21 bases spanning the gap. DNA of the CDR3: TGTGCCAGCAGCTTAGGCCCGTGGGCAGGCTCTATTTCCGGGGAGCTGTTTTTT. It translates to CASSLGPWAGSISGELFF. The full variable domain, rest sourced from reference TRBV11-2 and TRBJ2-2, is EAGVAQSPRYKIIEKRQSVAFWCNPISGHATLYWYQQILGQGPKLLIQFQNNGVVDDSQLPKDRFSAERLKGVDSTLKIQPAKLEDSAVYLCASSLGPWAGSISGELFFGEGSRLTVL.